This TCR beta chain was sequenced for a study of blood T cell repertoires in COVID-19 (dated by TCRdb to 2020 to 2021). In terms of the full investigation: The collaborator samples originated in the United States, Italy and Spain and spanned the acute and convalescent phases of COVID-19. The prospective study material was composed of cDNA or gDNA derived from T cells, B-cell-depleted T cells, or PBMCs. Subjects who had been exposed to COVID-19, were actively infected with it, or had recovered from it provided the deeply sampled blood TCRbeta repertoires that made up the dataset. A freely available public database, intended as a resource for researchers studying the immune response to SARS-CoV-2, is where the repertoires were released. Samples were obtained from the ongoing ImmuneRACE study (first 160 participants) and from 1,200 or so subjects provided by 6 global collaborators. A de-identified subject ID, COVID-19 status, age in years and sex were almost always included in the sample metadata. Where available, HLA class I and class II types were taken from metadata supplied by the sample provider and were not determined by assay-based typing.

Concerning this clone itself: Its antigen specificity is not known. Base qualities are not provided; no much larger clone lies one nucleotide away.

TCRbeta CDR3 regions were amplified from genomic DNA by means of the immunoSEQ Assay, a bias-controlled multiplex PCR. Regarding the original processing steps: The number of nucleated cells in each sample was estimated from the amplification of reference gene primers within the assay. To quantify the absolute abundance of each unique TCRbeta CDR3 rearrangement, sequence reads were collapsed and filtered. Productive Simpson clonality was computed per sample as the square root of Simpson's diversity index over productive rearrangements. TCRdb retrieved this table from immuneACCESS and kept in-frame rearrangements only. Not all clones are present; in checked studies, unresolved V genes account for under half, and no reason is known for the remainder. V and J calls and clone size are as listed in that table; D and trimming were resolved from the DNA. The sample records about 240,000 clones, about 83% of which are singletons. The biggest ten clones account for approximately 5.7% of the sample.

Broad study findings and their caveats: How much clinical and demographic metadata was included differed by source and by participant, and the metadata was provided uncurated.

Whole blood was collected in K2EDTA tubes by collaborating institutions according to the institutions' own protocols. For TCRbeta analysis, collaborators shipped samples as frozen whole blood, isolated PBMCs, or DNA extracted from either of those sample types. The junction shows trimming of 7 bases on V and 2 bases on J, and the gene matches do not reach 9 bases of it. In the germline V gene (reference sequence), CDR1 corresponds to SGHNT and CDR2 to YYREEE. From the cysteine up to the phenylalanine, the CDR3 has a length of 15 residues. The retained sequence is limited to the CDR3, 45 bases, with the frame set at the first base.

This receptor was taken from a human donor in a cohort sampled during active COVID-19. The rearranged segments are TRBV5-4 and TRBJ2-1; the junction holds 7 bases that match TRBD2. Sequenced sample: peripheral blood. CDR3 region: CASAIAGQTYNEQFF. In nucleotide form, the sequence is TGTGCCAGCGCAATAGCGGGTCAAACCTACAATGAGCAGTTCTTC.